The clone carrying this T cell receptor beta chain has more than one count but fewer than ten. Antigen specificity is unknown. This entry is derived from a study of identical twins. TCRdb used MiXCR to reprocess the 5' RACE reads, holding one entry per CDR3 protein. This sample has around 490,000 distinct CDR3 sequences, with 12% to 15% found just once. The study's findings and limits: Excess twin sharing in beta out-of-frame sequences was weaker. Rather than following the same donors, the conclusions depended on cross-sectional statistical analysis. Possibly, invariant MAIT and iNKT cells partly confounded zero-insertion analyses.

Germline-derived CDR1 and CDR2 are MNHNS and SASEGT. Trimming cost V 7 bases and J 5 bases; bases outside gene matches: 10. This CDR3 comprises 15 residues. This sample also belongs to another study, concerning yellow fever vaccine responses in identical twins.

The chain recombines TRBV6-1 with TRBJ2-5; the match to TRBD2 covers 10 bases. This clonotype originated in a woman aged 18-30 years in good health. The sample taken for sequencing was CD4+ T cells sorted from blood. The DNA of the CDR3 is TGTGCCAGCACCACTGAGCGGGAGGGCCGGGAGACCCAGTACTTC. Its translation is CASTTEREGRETQYF.